The next 18 T cell receptor beta chains were all read from a single sample in a study of blood T cell repertoires in COVID-19. TCRdb's copy holds only in-frame clones and misses some; the assay was immunoSEQ multiplex PCR. This table holds about 180,000 clones, approximately 89% found once. The sample comprised PBMCs or T cells enriched from blood (not recorded which). These receptors originate from a woman aged 40-49 years with acute COVID-19.

The chain couples TRBV7-8 to TRBJ1-3; the D gene is possibly TRBD1 (5 bases). Germline V CDR1 and CDR2: SGHVS, FQNEAQ. The CDR3 is made up of 16 amino acids. V was cut by 1 base and J by 4 bases, with 14 bases left in between. The CDR3 protein is CASSLGLGEVGNTIYF. CDR3 in DNA: TGTGCCAGCAGCTTAGGGTTGGGGGAGGTAGGAAACACCATATATTTT. The whole variable domain, filled in from reference TRBV7-8 and TRBJ1-3, reads GAGVSQSPRYKVAKRGQDVALRCDPISGHVSLFWYQQALGQGPEFLTYFQNEAQLDKSGLPSDRFFAERPEGSVSTLKIQRTQQEDSAVYLCASSLGLGEVGNTIYFGEGSWLTVV.

The chain links TRBV28 to TRBJ1-6, with TRBD1 matching 7 bases. The CDR3 has 15 residues. In germline, CDR1 is MDHEN, CDR2 SYDVKM. V trimming: 5 bases; J trimming: 10 bases; junction bases outside the gene matches: 11. CDR3 nucleotide sequence: TGTGCCAGCAGTGCCCCGGGACAGTTGGGATCACCCCTCCACTTT. Encoded protein: CASSAPGQLGSPLHF.

This clone was counted a single time. This sequence joins TRBV3-1 (or the pseudogene TRBV3-2) and TRBJ2-2, with 8 bases matching TRBD1. Germline CDR1 reads LGHDT; CDR2 reads YNNKEL (reference sequence). The CDR3 has 14 amino acids. J was trimmed by 13 bases and V by 4 bases; bases with no gene match: 11. The CDR3 coding sequence is TGTGCCAGCAGCCGCGGACAGGGACGGGTCGTGCTGTTTTTT. The encoded protein is CASSRGQGRVVLFF.

The chain couples TRBV23-1 to TRBJ1-6; 9 nucleotides agree with TRBD1. TRBV23-1 is annotated as an ORF whose role is uncertain. J lost 10 bases, V lost 0 bases, and 4 bases had no gene match. The CDR3 contains 15 residues. The chain's CDR3 is CASSQSRDRDSPLHF. The DNA of the CDR3 is TGCGCCAGCAGTCAATCGAGGGACAGGGACTCACCCCTCCACTTT.

This chain joins TRBV2 and TRBJ1-2; 9 nucleotides align to TRBD1. J was trimmed by 2 bases and V by 7 bases; bases with no gene match: 5. Germline V gives CDR1 SNHLY, CDR2 FYNNEI. The CDR3 is 14 residues long. CDR3 bases: TGTGCCAGCACGGGACAGGGAGTCAACTATGGCTACACCTTC. Amino acid sequence: CASTGQGVNYGYTF.

In this sample, this clone turned up once. The genes are TRBV20-1 and TRBJ2-7; perhaps TRBD2 as D (6 bases). This CDR3 is 11 amino acids long. The germline CDR1 and CDR2 sequences are DFQATT and SNEGSKA (reference sequence). The germline V and J ends were trimmed by 6 bases and 4 bases, with 10 bases remaining between them. Here the CDR3 DNA reads TGCAGTGCCCTTGGGGGGTACGAGCAGTACTTC. Translation gives CSALGGYEQYF.

The chain links TRBV2 to TRBJ2-3; 8 bases are a match to TRBD2. The CDR3 extends over 16 amino acids. The germline gives CDR1 SNHLY, CDR2 FYNNEI. V shed 4 bases, J shed 0 bases, and the junction held 6 bases outside the gene matches. CDR3 in amino acids: CASSARTSTSTDTQYF. CDR3 DNA sequence: TGTGCCAGCAGTGCCAGGACTAGCACTAGCACAGATACGCAGTATTTT.

The chain combines TRBV2 with TRBJ2-5; 8 nucleotides line up with TRBD1. V trimming: 10 bases; J trimming: 2 bases; junction bases outside the gene matches: 12. Germline assignment: CDR1 SNHLY and CDR2 FYNNEI. This CDR3 is built from 15 residues. The CDR3 here is CAINLGQGNQETQYF. The DNA of the CDR3 is TGTGCCATTAATCTCGGACAGGGTAATCAAGAGACCCAGTACTTC.

This clone has just one count. This rearrangement joins TRBV2 to TRBJ2-7; D gene unclear. CDR1 is SNHLY and CDR2 is FYNNEI in the germline V gene. The ends were cut back, 6 bases at V and 3 bases at J, with 9 bases in the middle. The CDR3 is 12 residues long. The DNA for the CDR3 is TGTGCCAGCAGGGGCTGGAACTACGAGCAGTACTTC. The encoded protein is CASRGWNYEQYF.

The V gene is TRBV30, the J gene TRBJ1-2; 8 nucleotides agree with TRBD1. This CDR3 is built from 19 residues. The V gene end was trimmed by 3 bases and the J gene end by 3 bases; junction bases not matched to a gene: 21. Germline V gives CDR1 GTSNPN, CDR2 SVGIG (reference sequence). The CDR3 DNA is TGTGCCTGGAGCGGTGTCTTGGGGGGCAGGGGGCCGGTTCACTATGGCTACACCTTC. It codes for CAWSGVLGGRGPVHYGYTF.

The J gene is TRBJ2-1, the V gene TRBV29-1; 9 bases match TRBD1. From germline, CDR1 is SQVTM and CDR2 ANQGSEA. Trimming at V came to 8 bases and at J to 10 bases, leaving 15 bases not matched to a gene. The CDR3 runs 14 residues. The CDR3 DNA reads TGCAGCTTGAAGGTCGGAACAGGGGGCAGGGAGCAGTTCTTC. Translating it yields CSLKVGTGGREQFF.

V usage is TRBV5-4 and J usage is TRBJ2-3; D unclear. The CDR3 has 14 residues. CDR1 is SGHNT and CDR2 is YYREEE in the germline V gene (reference sequence). Trimming pared 1 base from V and 1 base from J, leaving 7 bases between. The DNA of the CDR3 is TGTGCCAGCAGCTTGCCTTCCCGCACAGATACGCAGTATTTT. This sequence encodes CASSLPSRTDTQYF.

J is TRBJ1-2 and V is TRBV6-5; 8 nucleotides line up with TRBD1. The germline V gene has CDR1 MNHEY and CDR2 SVGAGI. The CDR3 totals 14 residues. V trimming: 5 bases; J trimming: 6 bases; junction bases outside the gene matches: 8. The CDR3 loop reads CASSPVTGENGYTF. In DNA form, the CDR3 reads TGTGCCAGCAGTCCTGTGACAGGGGAGAATGGCTACACCTTC.

The rearrangement joins TRBV19 to TRBJ1-2; the D is unclear. This CDR3 has 13 amino acids. Germline V gene lookup returns CDR1 LNHDA and CDR2 SQIVND (reference sequence). The V and J ends lost 0 bases and 4 bases respectively, with 6 bases between them. The CDR3 DNA is TGTGCCAGTAGTATAGATACAGCCTATGGCTACACCTTC. Encoded protein: CASSIDTAYGYTF.

This chain uses TRBV5-6 with TRBJ2-3; D might be TRBD2 (6 bases). The V gene lost 5 bases and the J gene lost 4 bases, with 8 bases spanning the gap. The CDR3 totals 12 residues. Germline loops: CDR1 SGHDT, CDR2 YYEEEE. CDR3 in amino acids: CASRTGADTQYF. Written as DNA, the CDR3 is TGTGCCAGCAGAACGGGGGCAGATACGCAGTATTTT.

The chain recombines TRBV6-2 or TRBV6-3 with TRBJ2-1; TRBD2 aligns across 8 bases. The germline V gene has CDR1 MNHEY and CDR2 SVGEGT. This CDR3 region has 16 residues. V was pared by 5 bases and J by 4 bases, with 10 bases of the junction left unmatched. Here the CDR3 DNA reads TGTGCCAGCAGTCCCTCCGGGACTAGGAGATACAATGAGCAGTTCTTC. It codes for CASSPSGTRRYNEQFF.

This chain links TRBV7-7 with TRBJ2-5; 9 nucleotides agree with TRBD2. The CDR3 spans 15 residues. Germline trimming cut 3 bases from V and 5 bases from J; bases unmatched to any gene: 7. CDR1 and CDR2 (germline): SSHAT, FNYEAQ (reference sequence). The CDR3 spells CASSLRRGGPETQYF. CDR3 nucleotide sequence: TGTGCCAGCAGCTTGAGGCGGGGGGGCCCCGAGACCCAGTACTTC.

This clone was counted only a few times. The V gene is TRBV7-2, the J gene TRBJ2-5; TRBD2 aligns across 8 bases. The CDR3 extends over 17 amino acids. V lost 4 bases to trimming and J lost 5 bases; unmatched junction nucleotides: 15. In germline, CDR1 is SGHTA, CDR2 FQGNSA. CDR3 region: CASSSHASGGPGETQYF. The CDR3 DNA sequence: TGTGCCAGCAGCTCTCACGCCTCGGGAGGGCCAGGGGAGACCCAGTACTTC.